Listed below are T cell receptor beta chains from one sample, sequenced in a study of cytomegalovirus exposure and HLA in healthy donors. Sequenced by immunoSEQ multiplex PCR; TCRdb stores in-frame clones only, minus some. The table shows 150,000 to 200,000 clones, with roughly 81% occurring only once. Sequenced: PBMCs. The origin of the receptors is a woman aged 25-40 years in good health and CMV-seronegative. Each CDR3 is given with its conserved first and last residue. Fields, in order: V gene, D gene, J gene, clone size, CDR3 protein, CDR3 DNA. D genes are given only for firm matches. Rows may omit the clone size; those that give it use once, few, many or a size class.

TRBV6-5	-	TRBJ2-7	-	CATLSGNSYEQYF	TGTGCCACGCTTAGCGGTAACTCCTACGAGCAGTACTTC
TRBV27	-	TRBJ2-3	once	CASSSRAVTDTQYF	TGTGCCAGCAGTTCGCGTGCGGTCACAGATACGCAGTATTTT
TRBV30	-	TRBJ1-4	-	CAWSPTAIFPNREKLFF	TGTGCCTGGAGTCCGACAGCAATTTTCCCTAATCGTGAAAAACTGTTTTTT
TRBV6-5	TRBD1	TRBJ1-4	-	CASSSGTGDNEKLFF	TGTGCCAGCAGTTCAGGGACAGGAGACAATGAAAAACTGTTTTTT
TRBV27	-	TRBJ2-7	-	CASSSRDTGSYEQYF	TGTGCCAGCAGTTCCCGGGACACGGGCTCCTACGAGCAGTACTTC
TRBV6-5	TRBD2	TRBJ2-3	-	CASSYGGGAGTDTQYF	TGTGCCAGCAGTTACGGCGGGGGGGCGGGCACAGATACGCAGTATTTT
TRBV5-1	-	TRBJ2-7	-	CASSLAAGRDPYEQYF	TGCGCCAGCAGCTTGGCAGCCGGGAGAGATCCCTACGAGCAGTACTTC
TRBV5-6	TRBD1	TRBJ1-2	-	CASSLAPGGYGYTF	TGTGCCAGCAGCTTGGCCCCAGGGGGCTATGGCTACACCTTC
TRBV2	TRBD1	TRBJ2-7	-	CALPSGTGISF	TGTGCCCTTCCATCCGGGACAGGGATTAGCTTC
TRBV7-9	TRBD1	TRBJ2-7	-	CASSPRTGRGEQYF	TGTGCCAGCAGCCCTCGGACAGGGCGAGGCGAGCAGTACTTC
TRBV2	-	TRBJ1-2	-	CASSPDTNYGYTF	TGTGCCAGCAGTCCGGACACAAACTATGGCTACACCTTC
TRBV19	-	TRBJ2-1	-	CASSRQNFYNEQFF	TGTGCCAGTAGTCGCCAAAACTTTTACAATGAGCAGTTCTTC
TRBV27	-	TRBJ1-2	-	CASSVQGAPNYGYTF	TGTGCCAGCAGTGTACAGGGAGCGCCTAACTATGGCTACACCTTC
TRBV6-1	-	TRBJ1-5	-	CASSEREDQPQHF	TGTGCCAGCAGTGAAAGGGAGGATCAGCCCCAGCATTTT
TRBV5-1	-	TRBJ1-2	once	CASKVEATGSNYGYTF	TGCGCCAGCAAGGTAGAGGCGACAGGATCTAACTATGGCTACACCTTC
TRBV4-2	-	TRBJ1-1	-	CASSQEGRGRAAEAFF	TGTGCCAGCAGCCAAGAAGGACGAGGGAGAGCGGCTGAAGCTTTCTTT
TRBV15	-	TRBJ1-1	-	CATSSAGQHTEAFF	TGTGCCACCAGCAGCGCCGGACAACACACTGAAGCTTTCTTT
TRBV19	-	TRBJ2-3	-	CASSISRDTDTQYF	TGTGCCAGTAGTATCAGCAGGGACACAGATACGCAGTATTTT
TRBV9	-	TRBJ1-1	-	CASSVPTGGVTEAFF	TGTGCCAGCAGCGTCCCCACAGGCGGGGTCACTGAAGCTTTCTTT
TRBV7-8	-	TRBJ2-7	once	CASSLVGDAYEQYF	TGTGCCAGCAGCTTAGTAGGGGATGCCTACGAGCAGTACTTC
TRBV10-1	TRBD2	TRBJ2-1	-	CASSAIGTRSNEQFF	TGCGCCAGCAGTGCAATCGGGACTAGATCCAATGAGCAGTTCTTC
TRBV30	-	TRBJ1-1	-	CAWRFTLATEAFF	TGTGCCTGGAGGTTCACGCTAGCCACTGAAGCTTTCTTT
TRBV2	-	TRBJ2-7	-	CASLGTASRAYEQYF	TGTGCCAGCCTCGGTACGGCTAGCAGAGCCTACGAGCAGTACTTC
TRBV2	TRBD2	TRBJ2-7	many	CASSENLPSGFSYEQYF	TGTGCCAGCAGTGAAAATCTCCCTAGCGGATTCTCCTACGAGCAGTACTTC
TRBV9	TRBD2	TRBJ2-7	-	CASSQVGGNRYEQYF	TGTGCCAGCAGCCAAGTCGGGGGGAATCGGTACGAGCAGTACTTC
TRBV5-1	-	TRBJ2-3	-	CASSLSAGTDTQYF	TGCGCCAGCAGCTTGTCTGCGGGGACAGATACGCAGTATTTT
TRBV18	TRBD1	TRBJ1-1	-	CASSRAQGVSTEAFF	TGTGCCAGCTCGCGAGCACAGGGGGTCAGCACTGAAGCTTTCTTT
TRBV9	TRBD2	TRBJ2-1	many	CASSVGGGTSGGDEQFF	TGTGCCAGCAGCGTAGGTGGAGGGACTAGCGGGGGGGATGAGCAGTTCTTC
TRBV29-1	TRBD1	TRBJ1-2	-	CSVEGDRGFDYGYTF	TGCAGCGTTGAGGGGGACAGGGGATTCGACTATGGCTACACCTTC
TRBV18	TRBD2	TRBJ2-1	once	CASSRRTSGSNEQFF	TGTGCCAGCTCCCGGAGGACTAGCGGGAGCAATGAGCAGTTCTTC
TRBV6-5	-	TRBJ1-1	-	CASRGRATEAFF	TGTGCCAGCAGGGGCAGGGCTACTGAAGCTTTCTTT
TRBV4-2	-	TRBJ1-3	-	CASSQDSWGAGNTIYF	TGTGCCAGCAGCCAAGATAGTTGGGGCGCTGGAAACACCATATATTTT
TRBV18	-	TRBJ1-4	-	CASSPRGWTTNEKLFF	TGTGCCAGCTCACCACGAGGGTGGACGACTAATGAAAAACTGTTTTTT
TRBV7-8	-	TRBJ1-4	-	CASSLRRQEKLFF	TGTGCCAGCAGCTTAAGGCGACAGGAAAAACTGTTTTTT
TRBV5-1	TRBD1	TRBJ1-5	-	CASSTGTGGGDQPQHF	TGCGCCAGCAGCACCGGGACAGGGGGCGGAGATCAGCCCCAGCATTTT
TRBV5-1	TRBD1	TRBJ2-1	-	CASTPVGQGANEQFF	TGCGCCAGCACCCCGGTTGGGCAGGGGGCAAATGAGCAGTTCTTC
TRBV15	-	TRBJ2-7	-	CATSRGGQGSYEQYF	TGTGCCACCAGCAGAGGAGGGCAAGGGTCCTACGAGCAGTACTTC
TRBV4-2	TRBD2	TRBJ2-7	few	CASSQDQASGAHEQYF	TGTGCCAGCAGCCAAGATCAGGCTAGCGGGGCCCACGAGCAGTACTTC
TRBV2	-	TRBJ1-5	-	CASSIQGYSNQPQHF	TGTGCCAGCAGTATCCAGGGGTATAGCAATCAGCCCCAGCATTTT
TRBV30	-	TRBJ1-2	-	CAWSAQVGAGYGYTF	TGTGCCTGGAGTGCCCAGGTGGGGGCAGGCTATGGCTACACCTTC